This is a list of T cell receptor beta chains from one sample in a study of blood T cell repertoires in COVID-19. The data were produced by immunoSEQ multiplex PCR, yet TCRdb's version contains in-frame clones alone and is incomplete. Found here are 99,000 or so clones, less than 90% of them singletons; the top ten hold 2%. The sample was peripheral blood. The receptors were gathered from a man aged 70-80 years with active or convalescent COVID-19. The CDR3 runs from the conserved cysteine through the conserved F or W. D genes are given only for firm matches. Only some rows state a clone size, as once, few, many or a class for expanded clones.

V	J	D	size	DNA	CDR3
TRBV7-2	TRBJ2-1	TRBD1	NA	TGTGCCAGCAGCCCGACAGGGGCGCTGAAAAATGAGCAGTTCTTC	CASSPTGALKNEQFF
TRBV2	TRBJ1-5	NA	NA	TGTGCCAGCAGGGCGGATTTGGGTCAGCCCCAGCATTTT	CASRADLGQPQHF
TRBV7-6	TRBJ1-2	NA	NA	TGTGCCAGCAGCTTACCCCACATTTACCGGGATCTCGGCCGGTATGGCTACACCTTC	CASSLPHIYRDLGRYGYTF
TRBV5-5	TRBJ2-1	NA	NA	TGTGCCAGCAGCTTGGTCCAGTCCTACAATGAGCAGTTCTTC	CASSLVQSYNEQFF
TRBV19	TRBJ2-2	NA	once	TGTGCCAGTAGTATACAGGGGCCCACCGGGGAGCTGTTTTTT	CASSIQGPTGELFF
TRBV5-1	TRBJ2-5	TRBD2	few	TGCGCCAGCAGCGTCAGCGGGGACCAAGAGACCCAGTACTTC	CASSVSGDQETQYF
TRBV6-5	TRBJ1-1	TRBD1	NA	TGTGCCAGCAGACCATACAGGGGGCCGGCGGGTGAAGCTTTCTTT	CASRPYRGPAGEAFF
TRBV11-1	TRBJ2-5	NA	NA	TGTGCCAGCAGCCTACAGGGGCGGAGGGGCCAAGAGACCCAGTACTTC	CASSLQGRRGQETQYF
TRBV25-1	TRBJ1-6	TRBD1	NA	TGTGCCAGCAGTGAATCGGACAGGAAGAATTCACCCCTCCACTTT	CASSESDRKNSPLHF
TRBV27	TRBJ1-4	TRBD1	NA	TGTGCCAGCAGTGCAGGACAGGGGGTAAGGGAAAAACTGTTTTTT	CASSAGQGVREKLFF
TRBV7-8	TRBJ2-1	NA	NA	TGTGCCAGCAGCTTAGCCCGGGGTGGGTACAATGAGCAGTTCTTC	CASSLARGGYNEQFF
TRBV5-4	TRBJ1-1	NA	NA	TGTGCCAGCAGCTATGGGGCCAACACTGAAGCTTTCTTT	CASSYGANTEAFF
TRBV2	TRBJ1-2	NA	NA	TGTGCCAGCAGTGAAGATGGGGGGGTGGGCTATGGCTACACCTTC	CASSEDGGVGYGYTF
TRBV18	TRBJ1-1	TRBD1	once	TGTGCCAGCTCCCGACGAGGGACAGGGGGCGGCACTGAAGCTTTCTTT	CASSRRGTGGGTEAFF
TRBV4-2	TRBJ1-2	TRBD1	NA	TGTGCCAGCAGCCCGGACAGGGGGTTAGCTAACTATGGCTACACCTTC	CASSPDRGLANYGYTF